Below are 13 T cell receptor beta chains sequenced from a single sample in a study of technical replicates of blood from a few donors. Profiled with immunoSEQ multiplex PCR; TCRdb holds only in-frame clones, not every one. The sample has some 62,000 clones; around 87% are singletons. The specimen was PBMCs. The receptors were sampled from a human donor in good health. Some clones in this sample may be carry-over from other donors' samples.

The J gene is TRBJ2-7, the V gene TRBV7-6, with a weak D call TRBD2 (5 bases). CDR1 SGHVS and CDR2 FNYEAQ come from the germline V gene. CDR3 length: 13 residues. Trimming shortened V by 4 bases and J by 3 bases, and 10 bases separated the two germline ends. CDR3 loop: CASSWGEGYEQYF. As DNA, the CDR3 is TGTGCCAGCAGCTGGGGTGAGGGCTACGAGCAGTACTTC.

This clone was found once. This chain links TRBV7-9 with TRBJ2-7; D is uncertain. Trimming pared 4 bases from V and 3 bases from J, leaving 7 bases between. CDR3 length: 12 residues. In germline, CDR1 is SEHNR, CDR2 FQNEAQ (reference sequence). The CDR3 coding sequence is TGTGCCAGCAGCTCAGTGTTCTACGAGCAGTACTTC. It encodes CASSSVFYEQYF.

This chain joins TRBV29-1 and TRBJ2-1; 10 bases are shared with TRBD2. The germline V gene encodes CDR1 SQVTM and CDR2 ANQGSEA. The CDR3 extends over 14 amino acids. V lost 3 bases, J lost 7 bases, and 6 bases stayed unmatched. The CDR3 sequence is CSVDRAGGPNEQFF. Here the CDR3 DNA reads TGCAGCGTTGACCGAGCGGGAGGGCCGAATGAGCAGTTCTTC.

The V call is TRBV19, the J call TRBJ1-3, with a possible D match to TRBD1 (5 bases). Germline V gene sequence: CDR1 LNHDA, CDR2 SQIVND (reference sequence). Deletions cut 7 bases from V and 3 bases from J, with 16 bases between. The CDR3 is 15 residues long. The CDR3 loop is CASTNDRRLGNTIYF. The CDR3 nucleotides read TGTGCCAGTACTAACGACAGAAGGCTTGGAAACACCATATATTTT.

This chain links TRBV6-1 with TRBJ2-3; D unresolved. The CDR3 contains 11 residues. Germline V gene data show CDR1 as MNHNS and CDR2 as SASEGT. The V end lost 4 bases, the J end lost 8 bases, and 7 bases lay between the germline ends. CDR3 residues: CASSGTGTQYF. CDR3 nucleotide sequence: TGTGCCAGCAGTGGTACGGGTACGCAGTATTTT.

V and J are TRBV6-5 and TRBJ2-3; 7 bases map to TRBD2. CDR3 length: 15 residues. The V segment lost 8 bases and the J segment 3 bases; nucleotides outside the gene matches: 11. Germline lookup yields CDR1 MNHEY and CDR2 SVGAGI. CDR3: CASGLRGGSTDTQYF. The DNA of the CDR3 is TGTGCCAGCGGATTACGAGGCGGGAGTACAGATACGCAGTATTTT.

The chain uses TRBV7-2 and TRBJ1-6; tentatively, D is TRBD1 (5 bases). The CDR3 length is 15 residues. V lost 5 bases to trimming and J lost 9 bases, with 17 bases between them. Germline V lookup: CDR1 SGHTA, CDR2 FQGNSA. Here the CDR3 DNA reads TGTGCCAGCAGCCCCCGCAGGGCCATCGGTTCACCCCTCCACTTT. Its protein product is CASSPRRAIGSPLHF.

The chain recombines TRBV5-1 with TRBJ2-3, with D perhaps matching TRBD2 (7 bases). The CDR3 has 17 residues. V dropped 3 bases and J dropped 5 bases, with 22 bases sitting between them. Germline assignment: CDR1 SGHRS and CDR2 YFSETQ. Written as DNA, the CDR3 is TGCGCCAGCAGCTCCGGGGGGACGCGGGGGCGCGAAGATACGCAGTATTTT. Translation: CASSSGGTRGREDTQYF.

This chain joins TRBV4-1 and TRBJ1-5, with a tentative D call TRBD1 (5 bases). Germline lookup yields CDR1 MGHRA and CDR2 YSYEKL. Trimming left V 1 base short and J 7 bases short, with 11 bases between. The CDR3 is 14 residues long. The CDR3 bases are TGCGCCAGCAGCCAAGCAGACAGCATCCAGCCCCAGCATTTT. This sequence encodes CASSQADSIQPQHF.

V and J are TRBV6-6 and TRBJ2-1; TRBD2 matches at 11 bases. V shed 6 bases, J shed 2 bases, and the junction held 6 bases outside the gene matches. CDR1 and CDR2 from the germline V gene are MNHNY and SVGAGI (reference sequence). The CDR3 totals 16 residues. CDR3 nucleotide sequence: TGTGCCAGCAGCTTACTAGCGGGGGATACCTACAATGAGCAGTTCTTC. Translated, it gives CASSLLAGDTYNEQFF.

The chain uses TRBV7-2 and TRBJ1-1; D is ambiguous. Germline lookup yields CDR1 SGHTA and CDR2 FQGNSA. CDR3 length: 15 residues. Trimming pared 5 bases from V and 4 bases from J, leaving 17 bases between. The chain's CDR3 is CASSPLLFRSTEAFF. The CDR3 bases are TGTGCCAGCAGCCCACTGTTGTTCCGTTCCACTGAAGCTTTCTTT.

The V and J genes are TRBV7-2 and TRBJ2-7; 8 bases align to TRBD2. The CDR3 has 14 residues. Germline-derived CDR1 and CDR2 are SGHTA and FQGNSA. V lost 4 bases and J lost 4; bases outside the gene matches: 6. CDR3 region: CASSSTSGRYEQYF. In nucleotides, the CDR3 is TGTGCCAGCAGCTCAACTAGCGGTCGTTACGAGCAGTACTTC.

The chain uses TRBV5-1 and TRBJ1-5; perhaps TRBD1 as D (5 bases). The CDR3 totals 15 residues. Between the trimmed V and J ends, which lost 4 bases and 1 base, there was a span of 12 bases. In germline, CDR1 is SGHRS, CDR2 YFSETQ. The CDR3 sequence is CASSVGEGSNQPQHF. CDR3 sequence (DNA): TGCGCCAGCAGCGTGGGGGAGGGGAGCAATCAGCCCCAGCATTTT.